The clone carrying this T cell receptor beta chain was counted between two and nine times. The CDR3 contains 13 residues. Germline V gene lookup returns CDR1 SGHTA and CDR2 FQGTGA. The J segment lost 5 bases and the V segment lost 1 base, leaving 0 bases of the junction unmatched. Synthesis of cDNA was carried out by template-switch 5'RACE. The reaction used 10-nucleotide random UMIs. The output of every sequencing run, over 190 million TCR-beta sequences, came from 15-18 subjects. TCRdb re-called the 5' RACE reads through MiXCR, storing one row per CDR3 protein. The sample lists 50,000 to 55,000 distinct CDR3 sequences; more than 3.5% were seen once. This record belongs to a study of neurological immune-mediated disorders. Study information: The study included some 35 multiple sclerosis patients, 31 relapsing-remitting and 3 secondary progressive.

V is TRBV7-3 and J is TRBJ2-3; 7 positions agree with TRBD2. Sequenced input: PBMCs. The source is a man aged 60 to 75 with multiple sclerosis. This chain's CDR3 is CASSLREGDTQYF. The CDR3 DNA is TGTGCCAGCAGCTTAAGGGAGGGAGATACGCAGTATTTT.